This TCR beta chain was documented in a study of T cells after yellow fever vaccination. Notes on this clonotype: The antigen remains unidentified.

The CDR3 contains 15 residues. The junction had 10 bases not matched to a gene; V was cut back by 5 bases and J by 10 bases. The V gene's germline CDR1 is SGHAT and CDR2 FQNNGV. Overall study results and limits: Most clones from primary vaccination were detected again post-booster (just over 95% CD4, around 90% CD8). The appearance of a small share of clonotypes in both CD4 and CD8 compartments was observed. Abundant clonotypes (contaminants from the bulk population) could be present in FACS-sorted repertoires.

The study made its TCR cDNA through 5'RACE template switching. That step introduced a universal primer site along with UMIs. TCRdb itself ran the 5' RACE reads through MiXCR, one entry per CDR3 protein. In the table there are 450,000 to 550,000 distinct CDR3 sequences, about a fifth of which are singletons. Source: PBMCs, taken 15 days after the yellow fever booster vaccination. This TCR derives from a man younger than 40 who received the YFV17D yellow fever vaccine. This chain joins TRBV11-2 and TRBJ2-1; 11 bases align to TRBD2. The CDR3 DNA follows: TGTGCCAGCAGCCAGGGACTAGCGGAGCCAGGAGAGCAGTTCTTC. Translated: CASSQGLAEPGEQFF.